This TCR beta chain was sequenced in a study of graft-versus-host responses after intestinal transplantation. Study-level information: Following induction with anti-thymocyte globulin, all recipients were given tacrolimus and steroids for three to four years.

Method: immunoSEQ multiplex PCR; TCRdb's copy keeps in-frame clones and lacks some. The repertoire holds roughly 92,000 clones, with about nine tenths as singletons. The V end was cut by 2 bases, the J end by 3 bases, with 2 bases between. CDR3 length: 11 amino acids. Germline CDR1 and CDR2: SGHAT and FQNNGV. Study observations and caveats: Some GvH clones appeared in ileal mucosa or blood before recipient bone marrow. Researchers found peak circulating GvH clone levels linked to early post-transplant HvG declines.

As for this clone: Its antigen is undetermined.

This TCR came from a human donor who received an intestinal transplant. Material: unstimulated CD4+ T cells sorted from spleen or lymph node cells, obtained before intestinal transplant. This sequence joins TRBV11-2 and TRBJ2-7; no reliable D call. The CDR3 region has the DNA TGTGCCAGCAGCTTACTCTACGAGCAGTACTTC. This gives the protein CASSLLYEQYF.